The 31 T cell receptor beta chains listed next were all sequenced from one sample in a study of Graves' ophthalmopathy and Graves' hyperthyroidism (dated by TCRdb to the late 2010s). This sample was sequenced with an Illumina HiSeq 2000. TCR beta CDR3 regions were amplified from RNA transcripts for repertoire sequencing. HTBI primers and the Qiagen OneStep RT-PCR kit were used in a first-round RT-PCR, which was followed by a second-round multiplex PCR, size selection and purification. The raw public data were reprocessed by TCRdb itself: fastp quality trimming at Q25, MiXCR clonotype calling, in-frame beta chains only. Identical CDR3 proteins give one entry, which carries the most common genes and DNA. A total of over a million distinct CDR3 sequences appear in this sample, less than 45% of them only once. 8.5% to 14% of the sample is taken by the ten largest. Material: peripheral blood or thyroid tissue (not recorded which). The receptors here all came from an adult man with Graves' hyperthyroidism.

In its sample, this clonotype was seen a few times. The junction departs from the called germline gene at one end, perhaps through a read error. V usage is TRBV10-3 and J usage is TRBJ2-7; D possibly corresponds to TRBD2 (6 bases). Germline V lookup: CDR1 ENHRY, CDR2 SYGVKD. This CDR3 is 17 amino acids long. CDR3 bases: TGTGCCAGCAGTGAAGCTAAAGAACTAGCCAGAAACTACGAGCAGTACTTC. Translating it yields CASSEAKELARNYEQYF.

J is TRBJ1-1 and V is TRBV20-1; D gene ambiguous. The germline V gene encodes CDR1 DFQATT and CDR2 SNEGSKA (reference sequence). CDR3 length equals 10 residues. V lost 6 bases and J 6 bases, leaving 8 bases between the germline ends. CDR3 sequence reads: CSAQEAEAFF. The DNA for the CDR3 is TGCAGTGCCCAAGAGGCTGAAGCTTTCTTT.

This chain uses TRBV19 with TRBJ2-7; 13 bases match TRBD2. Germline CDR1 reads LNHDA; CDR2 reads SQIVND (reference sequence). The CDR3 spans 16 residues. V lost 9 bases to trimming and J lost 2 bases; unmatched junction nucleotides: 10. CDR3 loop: CASQTSGGGQTYEQYF. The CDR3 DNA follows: TGTGCCAGCCAAACTAGCGGGGGGGGTCAGACCTACGAGCAGTACTTC.

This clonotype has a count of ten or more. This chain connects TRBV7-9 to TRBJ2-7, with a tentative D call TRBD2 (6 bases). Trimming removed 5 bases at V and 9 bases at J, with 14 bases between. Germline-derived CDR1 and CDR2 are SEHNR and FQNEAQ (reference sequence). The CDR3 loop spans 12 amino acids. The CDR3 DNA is TGTGCCAGCAGCGAGACTAGTTCTGTGCAGTACTTC. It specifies CASSETSSVQYF.

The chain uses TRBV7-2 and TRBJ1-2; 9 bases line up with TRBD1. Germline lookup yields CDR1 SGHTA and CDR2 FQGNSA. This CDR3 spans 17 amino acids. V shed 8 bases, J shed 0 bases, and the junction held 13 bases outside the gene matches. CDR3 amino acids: CASGEGTGIRANYGYTF. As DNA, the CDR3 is TGTGCCAGCGGGGAAGGGACAGGGATTAGGGCTAACTATGGCTACACCTTC.

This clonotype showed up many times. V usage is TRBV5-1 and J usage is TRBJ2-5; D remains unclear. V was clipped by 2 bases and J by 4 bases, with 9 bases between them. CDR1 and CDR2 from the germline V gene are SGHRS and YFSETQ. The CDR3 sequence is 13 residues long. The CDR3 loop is CASSLTEVETQYF. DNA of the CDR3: TGCGCCAGCAGCTTAACAGAAGTAGAGACCCAGTACTTC.

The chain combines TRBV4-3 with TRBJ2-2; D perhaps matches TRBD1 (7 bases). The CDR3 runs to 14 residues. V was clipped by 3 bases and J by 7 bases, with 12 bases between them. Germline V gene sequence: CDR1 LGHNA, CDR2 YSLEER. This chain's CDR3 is CASSHAGGIGELFF. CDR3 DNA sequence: TGCGCCAGCAGCCATGCAGGGGGGATCGGGGAGCTGTTTTTT.

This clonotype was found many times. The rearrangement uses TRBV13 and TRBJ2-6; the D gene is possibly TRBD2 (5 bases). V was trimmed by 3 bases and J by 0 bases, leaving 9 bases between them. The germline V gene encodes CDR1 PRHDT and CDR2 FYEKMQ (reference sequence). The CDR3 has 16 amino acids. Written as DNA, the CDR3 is TGTGCCAGCAGCTTTGGCCGGGGCTCTGGGGCCAACGTCCTGACTTTC. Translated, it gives CASSFGRGSGANVLTF.

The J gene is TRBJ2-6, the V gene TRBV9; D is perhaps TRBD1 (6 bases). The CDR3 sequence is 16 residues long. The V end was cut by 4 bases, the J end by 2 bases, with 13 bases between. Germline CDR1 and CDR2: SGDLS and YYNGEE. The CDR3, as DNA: TGTGCCAGCAGCTTGGGGGCGGGTACTGGGGCCAACGTCCTGACTTTC. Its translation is CASSLGAGTGANVLTF.

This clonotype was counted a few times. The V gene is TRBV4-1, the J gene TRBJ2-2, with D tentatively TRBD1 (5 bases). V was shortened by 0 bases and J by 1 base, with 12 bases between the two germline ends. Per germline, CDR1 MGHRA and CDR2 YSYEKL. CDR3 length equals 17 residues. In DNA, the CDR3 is TGCGCCAGCAGCCAAGATATGGGCAGGGTGAACACCGGGGAGCTGTTTTTT. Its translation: CASSQDMGRVNTGELFF.

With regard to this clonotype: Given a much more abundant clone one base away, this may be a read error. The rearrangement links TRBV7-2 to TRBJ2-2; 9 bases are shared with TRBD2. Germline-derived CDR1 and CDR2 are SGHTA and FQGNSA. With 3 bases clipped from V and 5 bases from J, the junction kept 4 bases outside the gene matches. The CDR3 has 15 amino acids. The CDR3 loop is CASSFGTSKTGELFF. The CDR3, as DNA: TGTGCCAGCAGCTTTGGGACTAGCAAGACCGGGGAGCTGTTTTTT. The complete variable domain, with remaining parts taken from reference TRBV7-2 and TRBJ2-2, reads GAGVSQSPSNKVTEKGKDVELRCDPISGHTALYWYRQSLGQGLEFLIYFQGNSAPDKSGLPSDRFSAERTGGSVSTLTIQRTQQEDSAVYLCASSFGTSKTGELFFGEGSRLTVL.

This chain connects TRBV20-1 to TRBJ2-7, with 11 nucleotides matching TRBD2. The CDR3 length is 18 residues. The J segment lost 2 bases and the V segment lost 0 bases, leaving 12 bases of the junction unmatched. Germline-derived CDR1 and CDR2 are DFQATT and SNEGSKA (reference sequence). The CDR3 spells CSARDPSGRPKRPYEQYF. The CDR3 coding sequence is TGCAGTGCTAGAGACCCTAGCGGGAGGCCCAAGCGCCCCTACGAGCAGTACTTC.

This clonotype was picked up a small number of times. The CDR3 loop reads CAGTTSVGGELFF. CDR3 in DNA: TGTGCCGGCACGACTAGCGTGGGCGGGGAGCTGTTTTTT. The V gene is TRBV12-3 or TRBV12-4, the J gene TRBJ2-2; TRBD2 aligns across 8 bases. V lost 11 bases to trimming and J lost 7 bases; unmatched junction nucleotides: 9. The CDR3 loop spans 13 amino acids.

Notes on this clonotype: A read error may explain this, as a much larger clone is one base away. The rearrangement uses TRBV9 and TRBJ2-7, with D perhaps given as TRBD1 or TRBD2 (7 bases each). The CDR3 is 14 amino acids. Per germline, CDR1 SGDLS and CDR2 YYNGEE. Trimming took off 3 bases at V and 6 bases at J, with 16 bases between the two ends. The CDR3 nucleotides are TGTGCCAGCAGCGCAGGGGGGGCTTCGGGCGAGCAGTACTTC. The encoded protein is CASSAGGASGEQYF.

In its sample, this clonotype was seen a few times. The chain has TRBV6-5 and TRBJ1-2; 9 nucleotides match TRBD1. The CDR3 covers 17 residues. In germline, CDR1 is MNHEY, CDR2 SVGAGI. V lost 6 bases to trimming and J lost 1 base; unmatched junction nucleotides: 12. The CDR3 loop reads CASSPLSTGGHNYGYTF. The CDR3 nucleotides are TGTGCCAGCAGCCCCCTCTCGACAGGGGGACATAACTATGGCTACACCTTC.

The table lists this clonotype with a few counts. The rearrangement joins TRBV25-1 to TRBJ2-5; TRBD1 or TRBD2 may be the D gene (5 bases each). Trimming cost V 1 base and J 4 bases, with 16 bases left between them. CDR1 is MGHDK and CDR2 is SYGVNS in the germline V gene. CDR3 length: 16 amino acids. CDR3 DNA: TGTGCCAGCAGTGAATTCCCGGGGCTGGGAGCAGAGACCCAGTACTTC. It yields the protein CASSEFPGLGAETQYF.

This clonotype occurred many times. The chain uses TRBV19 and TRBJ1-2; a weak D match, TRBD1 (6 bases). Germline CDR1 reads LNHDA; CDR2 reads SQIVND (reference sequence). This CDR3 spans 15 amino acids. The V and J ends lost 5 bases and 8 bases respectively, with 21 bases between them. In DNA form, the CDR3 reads TGTGCCAGTAGTGCCCAGCAGGGGTCTCCATCCGGCTACACCTTC. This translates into CASSAQQGSPSGYTF.

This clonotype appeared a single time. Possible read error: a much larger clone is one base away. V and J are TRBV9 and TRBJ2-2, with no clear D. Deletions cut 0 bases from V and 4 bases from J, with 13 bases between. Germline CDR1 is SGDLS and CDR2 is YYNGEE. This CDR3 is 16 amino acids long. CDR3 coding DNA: TGTGCCAGCAGCGTAGGTAGCTTTGCGAGCACCGGGGAGCTGTTTTTT. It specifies CASSVGSFASTGELFF.

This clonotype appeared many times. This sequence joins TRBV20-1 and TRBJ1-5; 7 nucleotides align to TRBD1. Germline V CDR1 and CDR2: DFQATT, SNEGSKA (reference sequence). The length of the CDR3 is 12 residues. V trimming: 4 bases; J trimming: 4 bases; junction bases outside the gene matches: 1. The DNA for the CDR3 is TGCAGTGCTACGACAGGGAATCAGCCCCAGCATTTT. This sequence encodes CSATTGNQPQHF.

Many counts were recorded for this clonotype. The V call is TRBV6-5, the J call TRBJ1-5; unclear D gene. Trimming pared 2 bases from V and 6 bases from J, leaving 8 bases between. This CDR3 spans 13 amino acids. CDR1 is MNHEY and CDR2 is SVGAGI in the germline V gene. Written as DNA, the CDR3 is TGTGCCAGCAGTTACGGCCTCCGTCAGCCCCAGCATTTT. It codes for CASSYGLRQPQHF.

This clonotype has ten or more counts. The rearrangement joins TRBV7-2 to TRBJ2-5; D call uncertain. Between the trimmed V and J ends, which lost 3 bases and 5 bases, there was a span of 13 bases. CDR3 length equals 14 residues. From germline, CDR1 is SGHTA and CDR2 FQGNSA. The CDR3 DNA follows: TGTGCCAGCAGCTTTTACACCAGTGGGGAGACCCAGTACTTC. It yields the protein CASSFYTSGETQYF. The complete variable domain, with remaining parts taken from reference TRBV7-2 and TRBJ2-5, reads GAGVSQSPSNKVTEKGKDVELRCDPISGHTALYWYRQSLGQGLEFLIYFQGNSAPDKSGLPSDRFSAERTGGSVSTLTIQRTQQEDSAVYLCASSFYTSGETQYFGPGTRLLVL.

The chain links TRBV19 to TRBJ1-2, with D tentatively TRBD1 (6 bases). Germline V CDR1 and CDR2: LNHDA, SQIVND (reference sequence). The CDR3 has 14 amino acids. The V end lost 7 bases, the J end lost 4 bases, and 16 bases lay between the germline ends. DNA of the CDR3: TGTGCCAGTACCATCCGGGACACCATCTATGGCTACACCTTC. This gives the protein CASTIRDTIYGYTF.

The CDR3 here is CSAKDGSYEQYF. The CDR3 bases are TGCAGTGCGAAGGACGGTTCCTACGAGCAGTACTTC. V is TRBV20-1 and J is TRBJ2-7; unclear D gene. CDR1 is DFQATT and CDR2 is SNEGSKA in the germline V gene (reference sequence). Deletions cut 6 bases from V and 1 base from J, with 10 bases between. The CDR3 loop spans 12 amino acids.

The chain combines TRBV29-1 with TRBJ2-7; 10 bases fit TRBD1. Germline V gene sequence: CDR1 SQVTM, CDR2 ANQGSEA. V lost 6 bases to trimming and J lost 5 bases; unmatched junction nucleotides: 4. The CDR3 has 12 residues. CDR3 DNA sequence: TGCAGCGTCGGGACAGGGGTCCACGAGCAGTACTTC. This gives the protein CSVGTGVHEQYF.

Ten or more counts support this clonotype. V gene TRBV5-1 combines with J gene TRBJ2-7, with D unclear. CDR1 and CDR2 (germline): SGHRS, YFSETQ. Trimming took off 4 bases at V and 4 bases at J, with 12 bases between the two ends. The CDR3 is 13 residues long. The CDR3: CASSPRWRYEQYF. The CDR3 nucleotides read TGCGCCAGCAGCCCCCGTTGGCGGTACGAGCAGTACTTC.

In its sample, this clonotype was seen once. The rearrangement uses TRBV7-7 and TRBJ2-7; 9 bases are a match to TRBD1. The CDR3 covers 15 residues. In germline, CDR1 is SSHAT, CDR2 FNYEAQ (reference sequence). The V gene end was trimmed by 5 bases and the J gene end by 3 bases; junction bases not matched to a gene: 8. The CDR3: CASSTGTGRDYEQYF. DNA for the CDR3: TGTGCCAGCAGCACCGGGACAGGGCGCGACTACGAGCAGTACTTC.

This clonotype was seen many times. CDR3 DNA sequence: TGTGCCAGCAGCTTGATGGGTAGCTCCTATAATTCACCCCTCCACTTT. It is translated as CASSLMGSSYNSPLHF. The chain employs TRBV7-2 and TRBJ1-6; D is unresolved. Trimming took 3 bases from V and 0 from J, leaving 9 bases between them. CDR3 length: 16 residues. CDR1 SGHTA and CDR2 FQGNSA come from the germline V gene.

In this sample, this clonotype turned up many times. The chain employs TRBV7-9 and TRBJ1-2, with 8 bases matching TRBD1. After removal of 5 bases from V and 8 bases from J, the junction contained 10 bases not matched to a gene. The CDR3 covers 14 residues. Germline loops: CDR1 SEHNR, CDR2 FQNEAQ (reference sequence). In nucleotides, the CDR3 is TGTGCCAGCAGCCTAAGACAGGGGTTGAGCGGCTACACCTTC. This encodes CASSLRQGLSGYTF.

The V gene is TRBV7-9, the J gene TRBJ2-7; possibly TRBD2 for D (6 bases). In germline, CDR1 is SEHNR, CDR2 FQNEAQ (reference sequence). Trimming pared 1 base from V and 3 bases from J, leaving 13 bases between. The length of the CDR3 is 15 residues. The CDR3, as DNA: TGTGCCAGCAGCTTAGGGGACTGGAAATACTACGAGCAGTACTTC. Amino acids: CASSLGDWKYYEQYF. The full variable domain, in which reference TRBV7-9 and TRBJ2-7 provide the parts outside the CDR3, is DTGVSQNPRHKITKRGQNVTFRCDPISEHNRLYWYRQTLGQGPEFLTYFQNEAQLEKSRLLSDRFSAERPKGSFSTLEIQRTEQGDSAMYLCASSLGDWKYYEQYFGPGTRLTVT.

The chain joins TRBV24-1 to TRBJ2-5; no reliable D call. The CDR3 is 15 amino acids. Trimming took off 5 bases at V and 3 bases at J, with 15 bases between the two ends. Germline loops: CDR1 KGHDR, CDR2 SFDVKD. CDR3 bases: TGTGCCACCAGTGCTTCCTTCCCTTACGAAGAGACCCAGTACTTC. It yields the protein CATSASFPYEETQYF.

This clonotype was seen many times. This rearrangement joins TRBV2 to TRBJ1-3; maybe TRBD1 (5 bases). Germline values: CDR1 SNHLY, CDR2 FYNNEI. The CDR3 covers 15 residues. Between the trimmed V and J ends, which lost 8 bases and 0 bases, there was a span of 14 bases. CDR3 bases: TGTGCCAGCGAGGGACGGCGACGCTCTGGAAACACCATATATTTT. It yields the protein CASEGRRRSGNTIYF.